Below, 31 T cell receptor beta chains from the same sample are listed, as sequenced in a study of blood T cell repertoires in COVID-19. Profiling relied on immunoSEQ multiplex PCR, and the TCRdb table lists in-frame clones only, not all of them. The sample lists approximately 290,000 clones, around 89% occurring once. What was sequenced was peripheral blood. These receptors were collected from a man aged 25 to 40 with acute or convalescent COVID-19.

The chain joins TRBV9 to TRBJ2-7; 7 positions match TRBD2. CDR1 is SGDLS and CDR2 is YYNGEE in the germline V gene. The CDR3 extends over 14 amino acids. With 4 bases clipped from V and 0 bases from J, the junction kept 4 bases outside the gene matches. In nucleotides, the CDR3 is TGTGCCAGCAGCCCAGCGGGGACCTCCTACGAGCAGTACTTC. As protein: CASSPAGTSYEQYF.

This rearrangement joins TRBV2 to TRBJ1-6, with 9 bases fitting TRBD1. Germline CDR1 reads SNHLY; CDR2 reads FYNNEI. The CDR3 is made up of 13 amino acids. The junction had 2 bases not matched to a gene; V was cut back by 7 bases and J by 7 bases. The CDR3 DNA is TGTGCCAGCACAGGACAGGGGAATTCACCCCTCCACTTT. Translated: CASTGQGNSPLHF.

The V call is TRBV24-1, the J call TRBJ1-5; 7 nucleotides match TRBD1. The V gene end was trimmed by 5 bases and the J gene end by 13 bases; junction bases not matched to a gene: 7. The CDR3 has 12 amino acids. Germline-derived CDR1 and CDR2 are KGHDR and SFDVKD. CDR3 nucleotides: TGTGCCACCAGTGCACAACAGGGGCGGCAGCATTTT. Its translation is CATSAQQGRQHF.

The chain is built from TRBV7-9 and TRBJ2-4, with TRBD2 matching over 9 bases. V was pared by 2 bases and J by 7 bases, with 6 bases of the junction left unmatched. CDR3 length: 15 residues. Germline CDR1 reads SEHNR; CDR2 reads FQNEAQ (reference sequence). In nucleotides, the CDR3 is TGTGCCAGCAGCTTATTGGGCAGCGGGAGGAACATTCAGTACTTC. The encoded protein is CASSLLGSGRNIQYF.

This sequence joins TRBV7-3 and TRBJ2-1, with a weak D call TRBD2 (6 bases). V was clipped by 4 bases and J by 12 bases, with 16 bases between them. The CDR3 sequence is 13 residues long. Germline-derived CDR1 and CDR2 are SGHTA and FQGTGA. CDR3 loop: CASSSGLSDPQFF. The CDR3 DNA follows: TGTGCCAGCAGCTCGGGACTTTCTGACCCGCAGTTCTTC.

The CDR3: CASSRAGGKDQPQHF. The DNA for the CDR3 is TGTGCCAGCAGTAGAGCAGGGGGCAAAGATCAGCCCCAGCATTTT. The chain recombines TRBV28 with TRBJ1-5; TRBD1 matches 8 bases. Germline-derived CDR1 and CDR2 are MDHEN and SYDVKM. With V trimmed by 5 bases and J by 5 bases, 8 bases remained unmatched. CDR3 length: 15 residues.

This chain links TRBV7-3 with TRBJ2-7; TRBD1 matches at 11 bases. The CDR3 has 17 residues. The germline CDR1 and CDR2 sequences are SGHTA and FQGTGA. V was pared by 4 bases and J by 0 bases, with 8 bases of the junction left unmatched. The CDR3 DNA reads TGTGCCAGCAGCTCACCGGGACAGGGGGTGACCTCCTACGAGCAGTACTTC. Protein sequence: CASSSPGQGVTSYEQYF. Full variable domain (rest looked up from reference TRBV7-3 and TRBJ2-7): GAGVSQTPSNKVTEKGKYVELRCDPISGHTALYWYRQSLGQGPEFLIYFQGTGAADDSGLPNDRFFAVRPEGSVSTLKIQRTERGDSAVYLCASSSPGQGVTSYEQYFGPGTRLTVT.

The chain uses TRBV12-5 and TRBJ2-2; 9 nucleotides align to TRBD1. Per germline, CDR1 LGHNT and CDR2 FRNRAP. Trimming removed 4 bases from V and 6 bases from J; junction bases left unmatched: 12. This CDR3 contains 17 residues. The CDR3 region has the DNA TGTGCTAGTGGTTCATACCCCGGGACAGGGAGGCCCGGGGAGCTGTTTTTT. Protein: CASGSYPGTGRPGELFF. The whole variable domain, filled in from reference TRBV12-5 and TRBJ2-2, reads DARVTQTPRHKVTEMGQEVTMRCQPILGHNTVFWYRQTMMQGLELLAYFRNRAPLDDSGMPKDRFSAEMPDATLATLKIQPSEPRDSAVYFCASGSYPGTGRPGELFFGEGSRLTVL.

The count of this clone is one. V gene TRBV2 combines with J gene TRBJ2-2; TRBD1 is a possible D gene (5 bases). The V end lost 6 bases, the J end lost 5 bases, and 10 bases lay between the germline ends. The CDR3 length is 13 residues. Looked up from germline, CDR1 is SNHLY and CDR2 is FYNNEI. The CDR3 DNA is TGTGCCAGCAGGCAGGGTGGGACCGGGGAGCTGTTTTTT. Its translation: CASRQGGTGELFF.

A word on this clone: Within the sample, other DNA sequences also encode this same CDR3. The chain is built from TRBV28 and TRBJ2-3, with 10 nucleotides matching TRBD1. The CDR3 covers 14 residues. V was clipped by 4 bases and J by 3 bases; unmatched bases: 1. Per germline, CDR1 MDHEN and CDR2 SYDVKM. The CDR3 loop reads CASSWTGGTDTQYF. The CDR3 nucleotides are TGTGCCAGCAGTTGGACAGGGGGAACAGATACGCAGTATTTT. The variable domain in full, completed from reference TRBV28 and TRBJ2-3, reads DVKVTQSSRYLVKRTGEKVFLECVQDMDHENMFWYRQDPGLGLRLIYFSYDVKMKEKGDIPEGYSVSREKKERFSLILESASTNQTSMYLCASSWTGGTDTQYFGPGTRLTVL.

This clone was counted a few times. This chain joins TRBV7-2 and TRBJ1-5; possible D gene TRBD1, 6 bases. Germline V lookup: CDR1 SGHTA, CDR2 FQGNSA. V was pared by 5 bases and J by 0 bases, with 8 bases between. The CDR3 is 14 amino acids. CDR3 coding DNA: TGTGCCAGCAGCATACAGGGTAGCAATCAGCCCCAGCATTTT. This codes for CASSIQGSNQPQHF.

This sequence joins TRBV5-4 and TRBJ2-1; 10 positions agree with TRBD2. CDR1 and CDR2 from the germline V gene are SGHNT and YYREEE (reference sequence). The CDR3 runs to 15 residues. J lost 3 bases, V lost 4 bases, and 4 bases had no gene match. In DNA, the CDR3 is TGTGCCAGCAGCAGTAGCGGGAGGAGCTACAATGAGCAGTTCTTC. Encoded protein: CASSSSGRSYNEQFF. Variable domain in full (rest from reference TRBV5-4 and TRBJ2-1): ETGVTQSPTHLIKTRGQQVTLRCSSQSGHNTVSWYQQALGQGPQFIFQYYREEENGRGNFPPRFSGLQFPNYSSELNVNALELDDSALYLCASSSSGRSYNEQFFGPGTRLTVL.

The rearrangement links TRBV19 to TRBJ2-3; no clear D. The germline V gene has CDR1 LNHDA and CDR2 SQIVND (reference sequence). The CDR3 runs 10 residues. Deletions cut 9 bases from V and 14 bases from J, with 15 bases between. The CDR3 coding sequence is TGTGCCAGCCTGACAAGGTTCGGGTATTTT. It translates to CASLTRFGYF.

The gene calls are TRBV6-6 and TRBJ1-5, with a possible D match to TRBD1 (6 bases). Trimming took 5 bases from V and 4 from J, leaving 15 bases between them. The CDR3 totals 15 residues. The germline V gene has CDR1 MNHNY and CDR2 SVGAGI (reference sequence). The CDR3 loop reads CASSHGGQWNQPQHF. As DNA, the CDR3 is TGTGCCAGCAGTCACGGAGGACAGTGGAATCAGCCCCAGCATTTT.

J is TRBJ2-6 and V is TRBV28; D is perhaps TRBD1 (5 bases). The V gene lost 6 bases and the J gene lost 4 bases, with 13 bases spanning the gap. Germline-derived CDR1 and CDR2 are MDHEN and SYDVKM. The length of the CDR3 is 15 residues. The CDR3 bases are TGTGCCAGCAGAATAAGGGGCGAGGGGGCCAACGTCCTGACTTTC. It translates to CASRIRGEGANVLTF.

The chain recombines TRBV6-2 or TRBV6-3 with TRBJ2-3, with 7 bases that match TRBD1. This CDR3 contains 14 residues. V shed 6 bases and J 5 bases; nucleotides not matched to a gene: 8. The germline V gene encodes CDR1 MNHEY and CDR2 SVGEGT. The CDR3 DNA follows: TGTGCCAGCAGCCGGGACAGCCTTTTAGATACGCAGTATTTT. Amino acids: CASSRDSLLDTQYF.

V gene TRBV3-1 (or the pseudogene TRBV3-2) combines with J gene TRBJ2-2, with 7 bases that match TRBD1. Trimming took 4 bases from V and 1 from J; bases not matched to a gene: 6. Germline CDR1 is LGHDT and CDR2 is YNNKEL (reference sequence). The CDR3 extends over 16 amino acids. CDR3 bases: TGTGCCAGCAGCCGAAGAGGACAGGTGAACACCGGGGAGCTGTTTTTT. Its translation is CASSRRGQVNTGELFF.

The chain couples TRBV27 to TRBJ2-3; D ambiguous. Trimming cost V 6 bases and J 4 bases, with 8 bases left between them. The CDR3 is 12 amino acids. Per the germline V gene, CDR1 is MNHEY and CDR2 is SMNVEV (reference sequence). This chain's CDR3 is CASSSVSDTQYF. CDR3 sequence (DNA): TGTGCCAGCAGCTCGGTCTCAGATACGCAGTATTTT.

The chain couples TRBV5-4 to TRBJ1-6, with D hard to call. CDR3 length: 15 amino acids. Germline V gives CDR1 SGHNT, CDR2 YYREEE (reference sequence). V lost 0 bases to trimming and J lost 4 bases, with 8 bases between them. The CDR3: CASSLGGYYNSPLHF. CDR3 DNA sequence: TGTGCCAGCAGCTTGGGCGGCTATTATAATTCACCCCTCCACTTT. Together with reference TRBV5-4 and TRBJ1-6, the CDR3 gives the full variable domain: ETGVTQSPTHLIKTRGQQVTLRCSSQSGHNTVSWYQQALGQGPQFIFQYYREEENGRGNFPPRFSGLQFPNYSSELNVNALELDDSALYLCASSLGGYYNSPLHFGNGTRLTVT.

The chain carries TRBV7-9 and TRBJ2-7, with 7 bases matching TRBD1. The CDR3 has 14 residues. Germline CDR1 and CDR2: SEHNR and FQNEAQ (reference sequence). J lost 3 bases, V lost 5 bases, and 7 bases had no gene match. The CDR3 protein is CASSPNDRVYEQYF. CDR3 DNA: TGTGCCAGCAGCCCCAACGACAGGGTCTACGAGCAGTACTTC.

This clone appeared a single time. The gene calls are TRBV30 and TRBJ2-1, with D possibly TRBD2 on 6 matching bases. This CDR3 region has 16 residues. Trimming shortened V by 3 bases and J by 4 bases, and 19 bases separated the two germline ends. CDR1 and CDR2 (germline): GTSNPN, SVGIG (reference sequence). The CDR3 loop is CAWSEPGLKPYNEQFF. The CDR3 region has the DNA TGTGCCTGGAGCGAACCGGGACTCAAACCTTACAATGAGCAGTTCTTC.

The chain has TRBV4-1 and TRBJ2-7; tentatively, D is TRBD2 (5 bases). The CDR3 length is 14 residues. With 4 bases removed from V and 6 bases from J, the gap between germline ends came to 16 bases. Per the germline V gene, CDR1 is MGHRA and CDR2 is YSYEKL. This chain's CDR3 is CASSPTGVLVEQYF. CDR3 nucleotides: TGCGCCAGCAGCCCTACGGGTGTACTAGTCGAGCAGTACTTC.

The gene calls are TRBV6-6 and TRBJ2-1; tentatively, D is TRBD1 (6 bases). Trimming took off 5 bases at V and 0 bases at J, with 11 bases between the two ends. The CDR3 consists of 15 residues. The germline gives CDR1 MNHNY, CDR2 SVGAGI (reference sequence). CDR3 nucleotide sequence: TGTGCCAGCAGTCTTCAGGGGAGCTCCTACAATGAGCAGTTCTTC. Translation gives CASSLQGSSYNEQFF.

The chain is built from TRBV14 and TRBJ2-1, with no clear D. CDR1 and CDR2 (germline): SGHDN, FVKESK. The CDR3 sequence is 16 residues long. With 4 bases removed from V and 5 bases from J, the gap between germline ends came to 18 bases. The CDR3 is CASSRLIRNNNNEQFF. The CDR3 DNA reads as TGTGCCAGCAGCCGTCTCATAAGAAATAACAACAATGAGCAGTTCTTC.

The chain carries TRBV5-5 and TRBJ2-3, with 7 bases lining up with TRBD2. The CDR3 has 15 amino acids. V was pared by 1 base and J by 4 bases, with 6 bases of the junction left unmatched. CDR1 SGHKS and CDR2 YYEKEE come from the germline V gene (reference sequence). The CDR3 DNA follows: TGTGCCAGCAGCTTGCCGACTAGCTCTGCAGATACGCAGTATTTT. Residues: CASSLPTSSADTQYF.

The CDR3: CASSISGTRIDEQFF. For the CDR3, the DNA is TGTGCCAGCAGTATTAGCGGGACCCGGATCGATGAGCAGTTCTTC. The chain combines TRBV9 with TRBJ2-1; 8 bases line up with TRBD2. J was trimmed by 8 bases and V by 5 bases; bases with no gene match: 12. Germline CDR1 and CDR2: SGDLS and YYNGEE. This CDR3 contains 15 residues.

J is TRBJ1-1 and V is TRBV30; 7 nucleotides line up with TRBD1. The V and J ends lost 5 bases and 4 bases, in that order; junction bases with no gene match: 4. CDR3 length: 12 amino acids. Germline V lookup: CDR1 GTSNPN, CDR2 SVGIG (reference sequence). CDR3 coding DNA: TGTGCCTGGGACAGGGACGGCACTGAAGCTTTCTTT. Translation gives CAWDRDGTEAFF.

The chain has TRBV28 and TRBJ2-5; the match to TRBD1 covers 7 bases. CDR1 and CDR2 (germline): MDHEN, SYDVKM. The CDR3 consists of 15 residues. V lost 3 bases to trimming and J lost 6 bases; unmatched junction nucleotides: 10. CDR3 DNA sequence: TGTGCCAGCAGTTTGTCCGGGACAGTCGATAAGACCCAGTACTTC. It encodes CASSLSGTVDKTQYF.

The V gene is TRBV2, the J gene TRBJ1-5; D is undetermined. The CDR3 is 14 residues long. From germline, CDR1 is SNHLY and CDR2 FYNNEI. The V and J ends lost 6 bases and 0 bases respectively, with 9 bases between them. The CDR3 spells CASSRKPSNQPQHF. For the CDR3, the DNA is TGTGCCAGCAGCCGAAAGCCTAGCAATCAGCCCCAGCATTTT.

The rearrangement links TRBV6-5 to TRBJ1-2; tentatively, D is TRBD1 (6 bases). In germline, CDR1 is MNHEY, CDR2 SVGAGI. With 6 bases removed from V and 6 bases from J, the gap between germline ends came to 14 bases. The CDR3 is 13 residues long. The CDR3: CASRPQGIDGYTF. The CDR3 DNA sequence: TGTGCCAGCAGACCCCAGGGGATAGATGGCTACACCTTC.

The chain couples TRBV24-1 to TRBJ1-2; no definite D call. CDR3 length: 14 amino acids. V lost 3 bases and J lost 1, with 8 bases in between. In germline, CDR1 is KGHDR, CDR2 SFDVKD. The CDR3 region is CATSDHNSNYGYTF. For the CDR3, the DNA is TGTGCCACCAGTGATCATAACAGTAACTATGGCTACACCTTC.